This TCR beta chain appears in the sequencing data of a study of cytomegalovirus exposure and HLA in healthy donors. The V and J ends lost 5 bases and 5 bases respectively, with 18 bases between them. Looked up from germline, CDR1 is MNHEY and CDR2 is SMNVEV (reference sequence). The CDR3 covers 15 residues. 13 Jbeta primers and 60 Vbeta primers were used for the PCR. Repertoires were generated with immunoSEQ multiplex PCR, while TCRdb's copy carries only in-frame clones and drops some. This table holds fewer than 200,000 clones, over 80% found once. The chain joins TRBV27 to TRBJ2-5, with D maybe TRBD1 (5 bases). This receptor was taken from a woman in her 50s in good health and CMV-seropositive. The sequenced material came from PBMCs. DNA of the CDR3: TGTGCCAGCAGTAGGGGCACCGCTCTTTCGGAGACCCAGTACTTC. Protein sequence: CASSRGTALSETQYF.